The following is a T cell receptor (beta chain) sequence with its context. This sample stems from a study of T cell responses to AZD1222 COVID-19 vaccine. Only in-frame clones appear in the TCRdb table, and some are missing; sequencing was by immunoSEQ multiplex PCR. The sample holds 90,000 to 150,000 clones, 80% to 90% seen once. Trimming stripped 1 base from V and 9 bases from J, with 10 bases between. CDR1 and CDR2 from the germline V gene are LGHDT and YNNKEL (reference sequence). This CDR3 region has 13 residues. Sequencing was performed on peripheral blood, taken on day 0 of AZD1222 vaccination. The sequence was obtained from an adult in good health. The chain uses TRBV3-1 (or the pseudogene TRBV3-2) and TRBJ2-1; D is possibly TRBD1 or TRBD2 (5 bases each). CDR3 region: CASSQGGGTEQFF. CDR3 coding DNA: TGTGCCAGCAGCCAAGGTGGGGGAACTGAGCAGTTCTTC.